The 13 T cell receptor beta chains in this list originate from one sample, sequenced in a study of blood T cell repertoires in COVID-19. Here immunoSEQ multiplex PCR was the method, and the copy in TCRdb shows in-frame clones only, minus some. The data hold just under 45,000 clones, with around nine tenths observed a single time. The sample comprised peripheral blood. The receptors come from a man between 35 and 55 years old with COVID-19, enrolled during active disease.

The chain links TRBV5-1 to TRBJ1-1, with D unresolved. CDR1 is SGHRS, CDR2 YFSETQ, per germline. The CDR3 sequence is 15 residues long. Between the trimmed V and J ends, which lost 1 base and 4 bases, there was a span of 14 bases. The CDR3 DNA is TGCGCCAGCAGCTTGAAGTCGCCCTTGAGCACTGAAGCTTTCTTT. It specifies CASSLKSPLSTEAFF. Full variable domain (outside the CDR3, taken from reference TRBV5-1 and TRBJ1-1): KAGVTQTPRYLIKTRGQQVTLSCSPISGHRSVSWYQQTPGQGLQFLFEYFSETQRNKGNFPGRFSGRQFSNSRSEMNVSTLELGDSALYLCASSLKSPLSTEAFFGQGTRLTVV.

V is TRBV29-1 and J is TRBJ2-5; 8 bases agree with TRBD2. CDR1 and CDR2 from the germline V gene are SQVTM and ANQGSEA. This CDR3 comprises 19 residues. J lost 0 bases, V lost 1 base, and 16 bases had no gene match. In DNA form, the CDR3 reads TGCAGCGTTGAAGGCCTCGCGGGGGCGGGGGGCCGGTACCAAGAGACCCAGTACTTC. The encoded protein is CSVEGLAGAGGRYQETQYF.

This clone has more than one count but fewer than ten. The chain recombines TRBV6-5 with TRBJ2-1; TRBD2 aligns across 9 bases. Germline lookup yields CDR1 MNHEY and CDR2 SVGAGI. The CDR3 is 14 amino acids. V lost 7 bases, J lost 5 bases, and 6 bases stayed unmatched. CDR3 sequence reads: CASKLAGFDNEQFF. CDR3 DNA: TGTGCCAGCAAGCTAGCGGGGTTTGACAATGAGCAGTTCTTC.

The chain recombines TRBV6-5 with TRBJ1-5; D may be TRBD1 (5 bases). V lost 7 bases to trimming and J lost 1 base, with 11 bases between them. Germline CDR1 MNHEY, CDR2 SVGAGI. CDR3 size: 14 residues. The CDR3 DNA sequence: TGTGCCAGCAAACCCCCAGGGAGCAATCAGCCCCAGCATTTT. It encodes CASKPPGSNQPQHF.

The chain has TRBV24-1 and TRBJ2-2, with 7 bases fitting TRBD2. CDR3 length equals 17 residues. The trim removed 0 bases at V and 2 bases at J, leaving 5 bases unmatched. In germline, CDR1 is KGHDR, CDR2 SFDVKD. CDR3 bases: TGTGCCACCAGTGATTTGAGAGGGAGGGGAAACACCGGGGAGCTGTTTTTT. Amino acid sequence: CATSDLRGRGNTGELFF.

V usage is TRBV5-1 and J usage is TRBJ2-5, with 9 bases fitting TRBD1. Germline values: CDR1 SGHRS, CDR2 YFSETQ. The ends lost 0 bases at V and 5 bases at J; junction bases unmatched: 2. The CDR3 runs to 14 residues. CDR3 sequence: CASSLGDRVETQYF. The CDR3 region has the DNA TGCGCCAGCAGCTTGGGGGACAGGGTTGAGACCCAGTACTTC.

The chain has TRBV2 and TRBJ1-5; TRBD1 might be the D (5 bases). V dropped 0 bases and J dropped 9 bases, with 15 bases sitting between them. The germline gives CDR1 SNHLY, CDR2 FYNNEI. This CDR3 is built from 15 residues. CDR3 sequence reads: CASSEAGQGFGPQHF. The CDR3 nucleotides are TGTGCCAGCAGTGAAGCGGGGCAGGGATTCGGGCCCCAGCATTTT.

The V and J genes are TRBV3-1 (or the pseudogene TRBV3-2) and TRBJ2-1; no definite D call. The germline CDR1 and CDR2 sequences are LGHDT and YNNKEL (reference sequence). The ends were cut back, 4 bases at V and 0 bases at J, with 13 bases in the middle. The CDR3 runs 16 residues. Here the CDR3 DNA reads TGTGCCAGCAGCCGCCCTAAAAGTAGCTCCTACAATGAGCAGTTCTTC. Translated: CASSRPKSSSYNEQFF.

This clone was counted a single time. The chain uses TRBV28 and TRBJ2-2; 7 bases agree with TRBD2. CDR1 MDHEN and CDR2 SYDVKM come from the germline V gene. J gave up 8 bases and V 2 bases, and 5 bases lay outside the gene matches. The CDR3 contains 14 residues. In nucleotides, the CDR3 is TGTGCCAGCAGTTTAGCGGGGGTAACTGGGGAGCTGTTTTTT. Amino acid sequence: CASSLAGVTGELFF.

The chain recombines TRBV4-1 with TRBJ1-3; D not certain. In germline, CDR1 is MGHRA, CDR2 YSYEKL. The CDR3 extends over 16 amino acids. Trimming pared 4 bases from V and 0 bases from J, leaving 13 bases between. This CDR3 reads CASSPQEGFSGNTIYF. For the CDR3, the DNA is TGCGCCAGCAGCCCCCAGGAGGGCTTCTCTGGAAACACCATATATTTT.

The V call is TRBV10-3, the J call TRBJ2-7, with 8 bases aligning to TRBD1. The V gene end was trimmed by 7 bases and the J gene end by 7 bases; junction bases not matched to a gene: 6. In germline, CDR1 is ENHRY, CDR2 SYGVKD. This CDR3 contains 12 residues. CDR3 DNA sequence: TGTGCCATCACGGACAGGGAAAAAGAGCAGTACTTC. Translating gives CAITDREKEQYF.

This clone was observed a single time. The chain has TRBV20-1 and TRBJ2-3; D possibly corresponds to TRBD1 (6 bases). The germline gives CDR1 DFQATT, CDR2 SNEGSKA (reference sequence). This CDR3 comprises 15 residues. Trimming removed 3 bases at V and 2 bases at J, with 15 bases between. This CDR3 reads CSASPRTAFTDTQYF. The CDR3 DNA is TGCAGTGCTAGTCCCCGGACAGCTTTCACAGATACGCAGTATTTT.

The chain joins TRBV6-5 to TRBJ1-5; D is perhaps TRBD1 (6 bases). CDR3 size: 15 residues. Germline CDR1 and CDR2: MNHEY and SVGAGI. Trimming removed 2 bases at V and 1 base at J, with 9 bases between. Written as DNA, the CDR3 is TGTGCCAGCAGTTACACGGGGGGCAGCAATCAGCCCCAGCATTTT. This encodes CASSYTGGSNQPQHF.